One and the same sample provided the 28 T cell receptor beta chains below, sequenced in a study of OX40 agonist ivuxolimab in advanced cancers. The protocol was immunoSEQ multiplex PCR, while the TCRdb copy is restricted to in-frame clones and leaves out a portion. The sample has tens of thousands of clones, 86% seen once. The input for sequencing was CD4+ or CD8+ T cells sorted from blood, taken in a trial of the OX40 agonist ivuxolimab. The receptors derive from an adult with an advanced solid tumor such as melanoma, head and neck, liver or kidney cancer.

J is TRBJ1-4 and V is TRBV6-5, with unresolved D. CDR3 length: 14 amino acids. CDR1 MNHEY and CDR2 SVGAGI come from the germline V gene. V was cut by 5 bases and J by 6 bases, with 13 bases left in between. The CDR3 bases are TGTGCCAGCAGTGACCCTGGGATTGATGAAAAACTGTTTTTT. This sequence encodes CASSDPGIDEKLFF.

This chain links TRBV7-3 with TRBJ2-3; D remains ambiguous. Germline values: CDR1 SGHTA, CDR2 FQGTGA. V gave up 2 bases and J gave up 2 bases, with 8 bases separating them. The CDR3 consists of 14 residues. CDR3 nucleotides: TGTGCCAGCAGCTTACTCCCAGACACAGATACGCAGTATTTT. Translation: CASSLLPDTDTQYF. Complete variable domain (other parts from reference TRBV7-3 and TRBJ2-3): GAGVSQTPSNKVTEKGKYVELRCDPISGHTALYWYRQSLGQGPEFLIYFQGTGAADDSGLPNDRFFAVRPEGSVSTLKIQRTERGDSAVYLCASSLLPDTDTQYFGPGTRLTVL.

The chain combines TRBV5-1 with TRBJ2-1; tentatively, D is TRBD2 (6 bases). The V gene's germline CDR1 is SGHRS and CDR2 YFSETQ. The V end lost 3 bases, the J end lost 1 base, and 14 bases lay between the germline ends. This CDR3 spans 16 amino acids. CDR3 in DNA: TGCGCCAGCAGCTCTAGCACCCGGGGGTCCTACAATGAGCAGTTCTTC. The encoded protein is CASSSSTRGSYNEQFF.

The chain carries TRBV6-5 and TRBJ1-6, with 9 bases matching TRBD1. V shed 6 bases, J shed 9 bases, and the junction held 6 bases outside the gene matches. The CDR3 contains 14 residues. Germline V gene lookup returns CDR1 MNHEY and CDR2 SVGAGI. The CDR3 spells CASRTPGQGSPLHF. CDR3 bases: TGTGCCAGCAGAACTCCGGGACAGGGTTCACCCCTCCACTTT.

This chain links TRBV7-8 with TRBJ1-1; D ambiguous. Trimming cost V 1 base and J 0 bases, with 12 bases left between them. This CDR3 region has 16 residues. CDR1 is SGHVS and CDR2 is FQNEAQ in the germline V gene. The CDR3 protein is CASSLVGGFMNTEAFF. CDR3 sequence (DNA): TGTGCCAGCAGCTTAGTAGGAGGGTTTATGAACACTGAAGCTTTCTTT.

The genes are TRBV28 and TRBJ2-2, with a possible D match to TRBD2 (5 bases). The CDR3 contains 20 residues. CDR1 and CDR2 (germline): MDHEN, SYDVKM. With 4 bases removed from V and 4 bases from J, the gap between germline ends came to 28 bases. This CDR3 reads CASSSPSDFWREFSTGELFF. The DNA for the CDR3 is TGTGCCAGCAGTTCTCCCTCGGACTTTTGGAGAGAGTTTAGCACCGGGGAGCTGTTTTTT. The full variable domain, with the rest looked up from reference TRBV28 and TRBJ2-2, is DVKVTQSSRYLVKRTGEKVFLECVQDMDHENMFWYRQDPGLGLRLIYFSYDVKMKEKGDIPEGYSVSREKKERFSLILESASTNQTSMYLCASSSPSDFWREFSTGELFFGEGSRLTVL.

V gene TRBV27 combines with J gene TRBJ2-7; TRBD2 matches 10 bases. V lost 3 bases to trimming and J lost 5 bases; unmatched junction nucleotides: 7. The germline CDR1 and CDR2 sequences are MNHEY and SMNVEV (reference sequence). The CDR3 loop spans 15 amino acids. The CDR3 loop reads CASSFGSGRANEQYF. For the CDR3, the DNA is TGTGCCAGCAGTTTCGGAAGCGGGAGGGCCAACGAGCAGTACTTC.

The CDR3 sequence: CASSDRTNTGELFF. The CDR3 bases are TGTGCCAGCAGTGACAGGACGAACACCGGGGAGCTGTTTTTT. The chain recombines TRBV2 with TRBJ2-2, with D unclear. Germline CDR1 is SNHLY and CDR2 is FYNNEI. The CDR3 consists of 14 residues. With 3 bases removed from V and 0 bases from J, the gap between germline ends came to 5 bases. The entire variable domain, with the rest obtained from reference TRBV2 and TRBJ2-2, is as follows: EPEVTQTPSHQVTQMGQEVILRCVPISNHLYFYWYRQILGQKVEFLVSFYNNEISEKSEIFDDQFSVERPDGSNFTLKIRSTKLEDSAMYFCASSDRTNTGELFFGEGSRLTVL.

The chain recombines TRBV29-1 with TRBJ2-6; weak D call: TRBD1 (6 bases). The length of the CDR3 is 14 residues. V was cut by 4 bases and J by 2 bases, with 9 bases left in between. Per the germline V gene, CDR1 is SQVTM and CDR2 is ANQGSEA. The CDR3 sequence: CSVARQAGANVLTF. In DNA form, the CDR3 reads TGCAGCGTTGCGAGACAGGCTGGGGCCAACGTCCTGACTTTC.

The chain couples TRBV30 to TRBJ2-3, with D possibly being TRBD2 (7 bases). Trimming pared 0 bases from V and 4 bases from J, leaving 14 bases between. This CDR3 spans 15 amino acids. Germline CDR1 GTSNPN, CDR2 SVGIG (reference sequence). The CDR3, as DNA: TGTGCCTGGAGTGTTGAGACGGGGGGCCCAGATACGCAGTATTTT. Its protein product is CAWSVETGGPDTQYF.

The gene calls are TRBV7-8 and TRBJ2-3; D possibly matches TRBD1 or TRBD2 (5 bases each). Trimming took off 3 bases at V and 8 bases at J, with 12 bases between the two ends. Germline V gene data show CDR1 as SGHVS and CDR2 as FQNEAQ. This CDR3 comprises 13 residues. The CDR3 DNA reads as TGTGCCAGCAGCTTTGGAAATGGGGGTACGCAGTATTTT. Its protein product is CASSFGNGGTQYF. The whole variable domain, filled in from reference TRBV7-8 and TRBJ2-3, reads GAGVSQSPRYKVAKRGQDVALRCDPISGHVSLFWYQQALGQGPEFLTYFQNEAQLDKSGLPSDRFFAERPEGSVSTLKIQRTQQEDSAVYLCASSFGNGGTQYFGPGTRLTVL.

The rearrangement uses TRBV5-4 and TRBJ2-7, with D maybe TRBD2 (6 bases). Germline loops: CDR1 SGHNT, CDR2 YYREEE (reference sequence). This CDR3 spans 14 amino acids. V was pared by 0 bases and J by 3 bases, with 10 bases between. CDR3 bases: TGTGCCAGCAGCTTGGCTAGCGAATACTACGAGCAGTACTTC. Protein product: CASSLASEYYEQYF. Drawing the rest from reference TRBV5-4 and TRBJ2-7, the complete variable domain is ETGVTQSPTHLIKTRGQQVTLRCSSQSGHNTVSWYQQALGQGPQFIFQYYREEENGRGNFPPRFSGLQFPNYSSELNVNALELDDSALYLCASSLASEYYEQYFGPGTRLTVT.

The J gene is TRBJ2-1, the V gene TRBV18; 8 nucleotides align to TRBD2. The CDR3 has 11 residues. Germline V gene data show CDR1 as KGHSH and CDR2 as LQKENI. Trimming removed 9 bases from V and 9 bases from J; junction bases left unmatched: 4. CDR3 sequence reads: CASRTSSEQFF. In DNA, the CDR3 is TGTGCCAGTAGGACTAGCTCTGAGCAGTTCTTC.

The V call is TRBV6-5, the J call TRBJ1-5; TRBD1 aligns across 9 bases. Germline V CDR1 and CDR2: MNHEY, SVGAGI. After removal of 6 bases from V and 7 bases from J, the junction contained 10 bases not matched to a gene. The CDR3 totals 15 residues. The DNA of the CDR3 is TGTGCCAGCAGACGGGACAGGGAGGGGGGACAGCCCCAGCATTTT. Protein: CASRRDREGGQPQHF.

This rearrangement joins TRBV30 to TRBJ2-5, with D tentatively TRBD2 (7 bases). This CDR3 contains 14 residues. CDR1 and CDR2 from the germline V gene are GTSNPN and SVGIG (reference sequence). Trimming removed 4 bases from V and 7 bases from J, with 19 bases in between. CDR3: CAWNDLRGLGTQYF. The CDR3 DNA sequence: TGTGCCTGGAACGACTTGCGGGGGCTAGGGACCCAGTACTTC.

This chain connects TRBV29-1 to TRBJ2-7; weak D call: TRBD1 (6 bases). Trimming removed 7 bases from V and 1 base from J, with 20 bases in between. The CDR3 is 15 amino acids. CDR1 SQVTM and CDR2 ANQGSEA come from the germline V gene. CDR3 in amino acids: CSAGSHRAESYEQYF. CDR3 DNA: TGCAGCGCCGGAAGCCACAGGGCCGAGTCCTACGAGCAGTACTTC.

This clone has a single count. The V and J genes are TRBV6-1 and TRBJ1-5; D unclear. Germline V gene data show CDR1 as MNHNS and CDR2 as SASEGT. The CDR3 runs to 13 residues. Between the trimmed V and J ends, which lost 6 bases and 4 bases, there was a span of 10 bases. For the CDR3, the DNA is TGTGCCAGCAGCGTAGAATTAAATCAGCCCCAGCATTTT. Residues: CASSVELNQPQHF.

The rearrangement joins TRBV11-1 to TRBJ1-6; TRBD1 matches 7 bases. Germline V gene data show CDR1 as SGHAT and CDR2 as FQDESV (reference sequence). The J segment lost 8 bases and the V segment lost 1 base, leaving 5 bases of the junction unmatched. The CDR3 consists of 15 residues. The CDR3 nucleotides are TGTGCCAGCAGCTTAGGGGGACAGTCACATTCACCCCTCCACTTT. Its translation is CASSLGGQSHSPLHF. Combining the CDR3 with reference TRBV11-1 and TRBJ1-6 gives the whole variable domain EAEVAQSPRYKITEKSQAVAFWCDPISGHATLYWYRQILGQGPELLVQFQDESVVDDSQLPKDRFSAERLKGVDSTLKIQPAELGDSAMYLCASSLGGQSHSPLHFGNGTRLTVT.

The chain is built from TRBV27 and TRBJ1-2; D is uncertain. The V gene lost 6 bases and the J gene lost 8 bases, with 13 bases spanning the gap. Germline assignment: CDR1 MNHEY and CDR2 SMNVEV (reference sequence). This CDR3 spans 12 amino acids. The CDR3 DNA reads as TGTGCCAGCAGACCCTCGACGGGCGGCTACACCTTC. Residues: CASRPSTGGYTF.

This clone was counted only a few times. This rearrangement joins TRBV30 to TRBJ1-6, with 7 bases fitting TRBD1. Unmatched junction bases numbered 5, after V lost 3 bases and J lost 9 bases. Germline V gene lookup returns CDR1 GTSNPN and CDR2 SVGIG (reference sequence). The CDR3 runs 13 residues. The CDR3 loop reads CAWRGTVGSPLHF. DNA for the CDR3: TGTGCCTGGAGGGGGACAGTCGGTTCACCCCTCCACTTT.

The chain joins TRBV11-2 to TRBJ2-5; D is unresolved. Germline CDR1 is SGHAT and CDR2 is FQNNGV. This CDR3 is built from 13 residues. Trimming removed 0 bases at V and 2 bases at J, with 4 bases between. The CDR3 region has the DNA TGTGCCAGCAGCTTAGACAGGCAAGAGACCCAGTACTTC. Translating it yields CASSLDRQETQYF.

This clone was seen only a few times. The rearrangement links TRBV10-1 to TRBJ1-5; D is undetermined. The V gene lost 3 bases and the J gene lost 2 bases, with 14 bases spanning the gap. The CDR3 contains 16 residues. CDR1 and CDR2 (germline): WNHNN, SYGVQD (reference sequence). Here the CDR3 reads CASSEGSPLGNQPQHF. DNA for the CDR3: TGCGCCAGCAGTGAAGGGTCCCCGCTTGGCAATCAGCCCCAGCATTTT.

This sequence joins TRBV6-4 and TRBJ2-2; 12 bases are a match to TRBD2. CDR1 is MRHNA and CDR2 is SNTAGT in the germline V gene. The ends lost 7 bases at V and 3 bases at J; junction bases unmatched: 3. This CDR3 is 15 amino acids long. CDR3 residues: CASKRLAGDTGELFF. Written as DNA, the CDR3 is TGTGCCAGCAAACGACTAGCGGGGGACACCGGGGAGCTGTTTTTT.

This clone was counted a few times. This chain uses TRBV18 with TRBJ1-2; D is possibly TRBD1 (5 bases). Germline V gene lookup returns CDR1 KGHSH and CDR2 LQKENI. V was clipped by 3 bases and J by 0 bases, with 11 bases between them. The CDR3 length is 15 residues. CDR3 DNA: TGTGCCAGCTCACCTTCGGGGCTTACTAACTATGGCTACACCTTC. Translation: CASSPSGLTNYGYTF.

The chain has TRBV30 and TRBJ2-5; D possibly corresponds to TRBD1 (5 bases). V lost 0 bases, J lost 5 bases, and 13 bases lay in between. The CDR3 length is 14 residues. CDR1 GTSNPN and CDR2 SVGIG come from the germline V gene (reference sequence). The CDR3 DNA reads TGTGCCTGGAGTGTACTTCAGGGCTCGGAGACCCAGTACTTC. Its translation: CAWSVLQGSETQYF.

This chain joins TRBV6-6 and TRBJ1-4; D possibly corresponds to TRBD1 (6 bases). The V gene lost 7 bases and the J gene lost 2 bases, with 17 bases spanning the gap. The CDR3 consists of 16 residues. From germline, CDR1 is MNHNY and CDR2 SVGAGI (reference sequence). The CDR3 here is CASTIRRGITNEKLFF. In DNA, the CDR3 is TGTGCCAGCACCATAAGGAGGGGGATTACTAATGAAAAACTGTTTTTT.

On this clone itself: A much larger clonotype is one base distant, so this may be a read error. V gene TRBV30 combines with J gene TRBJ1-6, with D maybe TRBD1 (5 bases). CDR1 and CDR2 from the germline V gene are GTSNPN and SVGIG (reference sequence). V was pared by 3 bases and J by 13 bases, with 13 bases between. This CDR3 spans 12 amino acids. In nucleotides, the CDR3 is TGTGCCTGGAGGAGGGCCGAGGGGCCCCTCCACTTT. This translates into CAWRRAEGPLHF.

The chain links TRBV28 to TRBJ2-1, with 9 bases identical to TRBD1. Germline V gene lookup returns CDR1 MDHEN and CDR2 SYDVKM. Germline trimming cut 5 bases from V and 5 bases from J; bases unmatched to any gene: 10. The CDR3 contains 16 residues. CDR3 sequence: CASSPGTGKGNNEQFF. For the CDR3, the DNA is TGTGCCAGCAGTCCCGGGACAGGGAAAGGCAACAATGAGCAGTTCTTC.